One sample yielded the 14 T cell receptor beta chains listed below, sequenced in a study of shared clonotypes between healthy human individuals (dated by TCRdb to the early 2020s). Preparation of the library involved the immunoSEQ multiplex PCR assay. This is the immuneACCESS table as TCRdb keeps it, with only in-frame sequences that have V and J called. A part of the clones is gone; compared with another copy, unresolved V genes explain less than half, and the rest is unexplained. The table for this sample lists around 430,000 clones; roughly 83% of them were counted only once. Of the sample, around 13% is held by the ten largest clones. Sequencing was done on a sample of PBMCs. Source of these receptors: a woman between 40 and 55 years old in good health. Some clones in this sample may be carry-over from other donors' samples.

CDR3 region: CASSPGLAAQETQYF. The CDR3 DNA follows: TGCGCCAGCAGCCCTGGACTAGCGGCACAAGAGACCCAGTACTTC. The rearrangement uses TRBV4-1 and TRBJ2-5; 10 bases are shared with TRBD2. In germline, CDR1 is MGHRA, CDR2 YSYEKL. This CDR3 contains 15 residues. The V and J ends lost 4 bases and 2 bases, in that order; junction bases with no gene match: 4.

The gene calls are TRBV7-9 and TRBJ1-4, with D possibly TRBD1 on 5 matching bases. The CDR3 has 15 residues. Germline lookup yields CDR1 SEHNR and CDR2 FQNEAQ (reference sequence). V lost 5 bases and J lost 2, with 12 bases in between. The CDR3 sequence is CASSTYRDTNEKLFF. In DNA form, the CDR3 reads TGTGCCAGCAGCACCTACCGGGACACTAATGAAAAACTGTTTTTT.

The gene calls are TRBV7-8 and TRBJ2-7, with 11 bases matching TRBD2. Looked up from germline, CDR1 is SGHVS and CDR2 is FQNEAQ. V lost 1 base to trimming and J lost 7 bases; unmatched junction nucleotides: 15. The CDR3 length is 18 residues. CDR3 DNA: TGTGCCAGCAGCTTAGAAAAGAGGCCTAGCGGGAGGATTTCAGAGCAGTACTTC. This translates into CASSLEKRPSGRISEQYF.

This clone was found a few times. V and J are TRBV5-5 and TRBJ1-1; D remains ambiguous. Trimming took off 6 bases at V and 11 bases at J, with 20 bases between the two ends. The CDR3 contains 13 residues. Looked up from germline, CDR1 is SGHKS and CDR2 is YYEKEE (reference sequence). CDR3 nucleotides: TGTGCCAGCAACTTCGATTTGACCGTGGGGGCTTTCTTT. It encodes CASNFDLTVGAFF.

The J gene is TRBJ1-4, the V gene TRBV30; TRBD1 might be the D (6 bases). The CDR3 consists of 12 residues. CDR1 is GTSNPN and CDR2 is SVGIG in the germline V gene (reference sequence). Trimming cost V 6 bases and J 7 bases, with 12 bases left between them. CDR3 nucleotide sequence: TGTGCCTGTGGACAGTTCGGTGAAAAACTGTTTTTT. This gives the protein CACGQFGEKLFF.

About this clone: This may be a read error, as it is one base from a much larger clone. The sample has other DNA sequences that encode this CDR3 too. CDR3 protein: CASSPPGRANTEAFF. CDR3 bases: TGCGCCAGCAGCCCCCCAGGGAGGGCGAACACTGAAGCTTTCTTT. The V gene is TRBV4-1, the J gene TRBJ1-1; D is possibly TRBD1 (5 bases). The CDR3 spans 15 residues. The V and J ends lost 4 bases and 1 base respectively, with 13 bases between them. Germline CDR1 reads MGHRA; CDR2 reads YSYEKL.

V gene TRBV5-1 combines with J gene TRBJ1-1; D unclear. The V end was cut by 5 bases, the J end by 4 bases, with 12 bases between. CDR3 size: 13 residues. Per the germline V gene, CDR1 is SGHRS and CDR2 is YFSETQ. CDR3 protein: CASSKGGGTEAFF. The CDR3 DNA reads TGCGCCAGCAGTAAGGGTGGCGGCACTGAAGCTTTCTTT.

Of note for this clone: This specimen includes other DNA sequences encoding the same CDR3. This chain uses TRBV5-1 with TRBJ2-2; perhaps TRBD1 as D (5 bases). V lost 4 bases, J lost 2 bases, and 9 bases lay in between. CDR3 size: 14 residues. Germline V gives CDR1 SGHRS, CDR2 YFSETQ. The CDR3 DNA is TGCGCCAGCAGCCTAGGGGTAAACACCGGGGAGCTGTTTTTT. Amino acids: CASSLGVNTGELFF.

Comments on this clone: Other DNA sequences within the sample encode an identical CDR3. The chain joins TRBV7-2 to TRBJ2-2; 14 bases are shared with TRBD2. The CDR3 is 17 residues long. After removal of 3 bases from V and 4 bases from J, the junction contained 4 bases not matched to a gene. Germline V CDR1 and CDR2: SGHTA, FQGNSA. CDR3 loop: CASSLGLAGAGTGELFF. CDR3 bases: TGTGCCAGCAGCTTGGGACTAGCGGGAGCAGGCACCGGGGAGCTGTTTTTT.

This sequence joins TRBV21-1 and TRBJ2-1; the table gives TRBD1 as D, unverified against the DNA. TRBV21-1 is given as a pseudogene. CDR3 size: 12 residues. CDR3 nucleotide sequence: TGTGCCCGACCACCCCACAGGTTTCAGCAGTTCTTC. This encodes CARPPHRFQQFF.

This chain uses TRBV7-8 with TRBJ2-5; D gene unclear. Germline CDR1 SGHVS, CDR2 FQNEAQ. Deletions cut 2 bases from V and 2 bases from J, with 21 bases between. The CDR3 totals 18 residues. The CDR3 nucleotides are TGTGCCAGCAGCTTACCTAAATTTCGGGTCAGACAACAAGAGACCCAGTACTTC. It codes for CASSLPKFRVRQQETQYF.

CDR3 sequence: CASSVISGRFDTQYF. The CDR3 nucleotides are TGCGCCAGCAGTGTGATTAGTGGTCGTTTCGATACGCAGTATTTT. This chain joins TRBV10-2 and TRBJ2-3; D gene uncertain. The V end was cut by 4 bases, the J end by 6 bases, with 17 bases between. The CDR3 length is 15 residues. Germline V lookup: CDR1 WSHSY, CDR2 SAAADI.

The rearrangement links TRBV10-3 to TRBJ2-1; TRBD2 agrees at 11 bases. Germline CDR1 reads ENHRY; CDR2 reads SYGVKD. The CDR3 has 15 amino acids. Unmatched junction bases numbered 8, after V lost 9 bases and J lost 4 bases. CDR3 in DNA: TGTGCCATGGGGGGAGGGACTAGCGGTTACAATGAGCAGTTCTTC. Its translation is CAMGGGTSGYNEQFF.

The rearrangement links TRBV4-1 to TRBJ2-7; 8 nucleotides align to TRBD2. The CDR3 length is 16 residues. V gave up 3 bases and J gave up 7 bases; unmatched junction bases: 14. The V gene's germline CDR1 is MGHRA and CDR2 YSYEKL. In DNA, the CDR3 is TGCGCCAGCAGCCAGGGGGGTGTAGCGGGAAAGAATGAGCAGTACTTC. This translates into CASSQGGVAGKNEQYF.